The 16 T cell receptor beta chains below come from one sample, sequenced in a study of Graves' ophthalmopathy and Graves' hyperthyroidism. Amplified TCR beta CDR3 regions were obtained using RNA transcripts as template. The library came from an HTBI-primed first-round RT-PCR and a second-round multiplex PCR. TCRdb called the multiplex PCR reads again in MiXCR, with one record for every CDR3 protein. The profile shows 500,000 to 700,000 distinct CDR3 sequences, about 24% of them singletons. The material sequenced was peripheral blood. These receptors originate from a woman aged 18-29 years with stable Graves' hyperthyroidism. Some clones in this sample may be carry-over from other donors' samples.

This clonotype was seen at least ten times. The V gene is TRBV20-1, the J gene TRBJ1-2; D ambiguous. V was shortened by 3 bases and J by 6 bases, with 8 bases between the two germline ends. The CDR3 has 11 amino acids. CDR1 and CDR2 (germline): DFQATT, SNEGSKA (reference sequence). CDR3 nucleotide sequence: TGCAGTGCTAGTGAGTTCCATGGCTACACCTTC. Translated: CSASEFHGYTF.

The CDR3 nucleotides read TGCGCCAGCAGCCACCCGGCTAGCCGAGCCTACGAGCAGTACTTC. Amino acids: CASSHPASRAYEQYF. V usage is TRBV5-1 and J usage is TRBJ2-7; D is perhaps TRBD2 (5 bases). The CDR3 length is 15 residues. Germline V CDR1 and CDR2: SGHRS, YFSETQ. Trimming cost V 4 bases and J 2 bases, with 16 bases left between them.

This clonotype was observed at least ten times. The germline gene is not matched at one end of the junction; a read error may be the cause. Written as DNA, the CDR3 is TGTGCCAGCAGCTTAGGCGGCAGGGTCACTGAAGCTTTCTTT. Translating it yields CASSLGGRVTEAFF. The chain has TRBV12-3 or TRBV12-4 and TRBJ1-1; perhaps TRBD1 as D (5 bases). The CDR3 extends over 14 amino acids.

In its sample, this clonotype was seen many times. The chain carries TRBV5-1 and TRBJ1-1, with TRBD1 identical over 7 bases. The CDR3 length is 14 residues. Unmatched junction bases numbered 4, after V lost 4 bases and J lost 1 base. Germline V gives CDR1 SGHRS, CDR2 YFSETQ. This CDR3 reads CASSLNRGNTEAFF. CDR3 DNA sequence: TGCGCCAGCAGCCTAAACAGGGGGAACACTGAAGCTTTCTTT. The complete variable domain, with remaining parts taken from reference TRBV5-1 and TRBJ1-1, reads KAGVTQTPRYLIKTRGQQVTLSCSPISGHRSVSWYQQTPGQGLQFLFEYFSETQRNKGNFPGRFSGRQFSNSRSEMNVSTLELGDSALYLCASSLNRGNTEAFFGQGTRLTVV.

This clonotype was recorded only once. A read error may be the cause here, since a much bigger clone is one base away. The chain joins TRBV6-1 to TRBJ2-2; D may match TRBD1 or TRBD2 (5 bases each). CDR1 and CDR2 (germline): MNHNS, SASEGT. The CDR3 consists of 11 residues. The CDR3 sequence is CASRIMGELCF. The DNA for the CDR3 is TGTGCCAGCAGGATCATGGGGGAGCTGTGTTTT.

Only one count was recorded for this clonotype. The DNA of the CDR3 is TGTGCCAGCAGTTCCAGATCCGGAGGGGTGGGACAAGAGACCCAGTACTTC. It specifies CASSSRSGGVGQETQYF. The rearrangement joins TRBV28 to TRBJ2-5; a weak D match, TRBD2 (6 bases). Between the trimmed V and J ends, which lost 4 bases and 2 bases, there was a span of 20 bases. The CDR3 is made up of 17 amino acids. Germline V gene lookup returns CDR1 MDHEN and CDR2 SYDVKM.

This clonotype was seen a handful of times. This chain's CDR3 is CASSQSPGPSSYEQYF. CDR3 nucleotides: TGCGCCAGCAGCCAGTCCCCGGGACCGAGCTCCTACGAGCAGTACTTC. The chain is built from TRBV4-1 and TRBJ2-7; possibly TRBD1 or TRBD2 for D (5 bases each). CDR3 length: 16 amino acids. Germline CDR1 and CDR2: MGHRA and YSYEKL. V gave up 3 bases and J gave up 0 bases, with 15 bases separating them.

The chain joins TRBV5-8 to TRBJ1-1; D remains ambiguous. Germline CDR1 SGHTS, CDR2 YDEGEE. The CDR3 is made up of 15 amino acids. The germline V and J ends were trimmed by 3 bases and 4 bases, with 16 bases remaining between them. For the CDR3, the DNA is TGTGCCAGCAGCTCTGGGCAATTGGGGAGCACTGAAGCTTTCTTT. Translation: CASSSGQLGSTEAFF.

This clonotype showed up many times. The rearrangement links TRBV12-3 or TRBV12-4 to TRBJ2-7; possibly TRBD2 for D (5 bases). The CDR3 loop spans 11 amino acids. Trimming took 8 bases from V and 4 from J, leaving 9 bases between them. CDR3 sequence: CASGTSYEQYF. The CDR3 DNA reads TGTGCCAGCGGAACTAGTTACGAGCAGTACTTC.

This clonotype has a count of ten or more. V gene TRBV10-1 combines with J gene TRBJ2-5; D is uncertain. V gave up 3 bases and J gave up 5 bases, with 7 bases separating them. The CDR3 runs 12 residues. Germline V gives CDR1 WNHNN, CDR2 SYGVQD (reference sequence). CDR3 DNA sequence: TGCGCCAGCAGTGACGGAGTGGAGACCCAGTACTTC. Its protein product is CASSDGVETQYF.

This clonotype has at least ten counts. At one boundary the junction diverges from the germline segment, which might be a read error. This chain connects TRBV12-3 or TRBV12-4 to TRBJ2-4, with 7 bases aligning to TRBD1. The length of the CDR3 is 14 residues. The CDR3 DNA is TGTGCCAGCAGTTTCGACAGGGCCGGAAACATTAAGTACTTC. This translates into CASSFDRAGNIKYF.

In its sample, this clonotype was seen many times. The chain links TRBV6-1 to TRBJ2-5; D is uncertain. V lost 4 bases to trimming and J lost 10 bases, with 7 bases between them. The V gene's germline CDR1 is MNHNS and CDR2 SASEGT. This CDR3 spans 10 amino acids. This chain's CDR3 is CASSAPNQYF. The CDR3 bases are TGTGCCAGCAGTGCCCCCAACCAGTACTTC.

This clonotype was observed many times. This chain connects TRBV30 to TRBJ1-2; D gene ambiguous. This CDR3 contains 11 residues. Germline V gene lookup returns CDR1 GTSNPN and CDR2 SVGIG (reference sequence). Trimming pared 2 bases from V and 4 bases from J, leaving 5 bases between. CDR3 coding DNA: TGTGCCTGGAGTCACCTCTATGGCTACACCTTC. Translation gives CAWSHLYGYTF.

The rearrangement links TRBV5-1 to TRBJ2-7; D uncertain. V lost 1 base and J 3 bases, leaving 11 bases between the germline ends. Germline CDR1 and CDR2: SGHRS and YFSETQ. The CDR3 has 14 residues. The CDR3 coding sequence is TGCGCCAGCAGCTTGAGGTCTACCGACTACGAGCAGTACTTC. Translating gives CASSLRSTDYEQYF.

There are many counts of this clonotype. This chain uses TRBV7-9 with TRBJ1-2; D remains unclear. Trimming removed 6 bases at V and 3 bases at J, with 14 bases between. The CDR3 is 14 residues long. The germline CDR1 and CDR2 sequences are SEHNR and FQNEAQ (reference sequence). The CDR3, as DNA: TGTGCCAGCAGTTCCGGTCGCGGAGACTATGGCTACACCTTC. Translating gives CASSSGRGDYGYTF.

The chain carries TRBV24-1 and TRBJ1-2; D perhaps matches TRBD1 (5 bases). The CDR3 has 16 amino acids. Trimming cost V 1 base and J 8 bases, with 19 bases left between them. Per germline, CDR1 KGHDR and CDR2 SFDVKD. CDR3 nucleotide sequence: TGTGCCACCAGTGATTTTGGGACGGGCGCCCCTGGGGGCTACACCTTC. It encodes CATSDFGTGAPGGYTF.